The 29 T cell receptor beta chains below were found in one sample sequenced in a study of PD-1 blockade in classical Hodgkin lymphoma. Assay used: immunoSEQ multiplex PCR; TCRdb lists only in-frame clones, some missing. The data contain 25,000 to 35,000 clones, around 71% of them singletons. Following autologous stem cell transplantation, relapse occurred in every patient, and exposure to brentuximab vedotin varied. Sequences were derived from peripheral blood mononuclear cells (PBMCs), sampled before the second cycle of nivolumab. The receptors here all came from a human donor with classical Hodgkin lymphoma.

This clone was counted once. The V and J genes are TRBV27 and TRBJ1-5; D gene ambiguous. CDR3 length: 13 amino acids. The germline CDR1 and CDR2 sequences are MNHEY and SMNVEV (reference sequence). V was clipped by 7 bases and J by 7 bases, with 14 bases between them. CDR3 nucleotides: TGTGCCAGCACCTTCACCCCGGGGCAGCCCCAGCATTTT. Its protein is CASTFTPGQPQHF.

This sequence joins TRBV2 and TRBJ2-3; the D gene is possibly TRBD2 (5 bases). V lost 3 bases, J lost 1 base, and 8 bases lay in between. CDR3 length: 14 amino acids. Germline CDR1 is SNHLY and CDR2 is FYNNEI. The CDR3 DNA is TGTGCCAGCAGTGAGGAGGCTCGCACAGATACGCAGTATTTT. This codes for CASSEEARTDTQYF.

The V gene is TRBV4-1, the J gene TRBJ2-4; D is perhaps TRBD1 or TRBD2 (5 bases each). Germline loops: CDR1 MGHRA, CDR2 YSYEKL. V lost 4 bases and J lost 9, with 19 bases in between. CDR3 size: 15 residues. The CDR3 is CASSLGTSNGVIQYF. CDR3 nucleotide sequence: TGCGCCAGCAGCCTCGGGACGTCCAATGGTGTCATTCAGTACTTC.

The sample holds a few counts of this clone. The chain is built from TRBV11-2 and TRBJ1-4, with D possibly TRBD1 on 5 matching bases. The V end was cut by 6 bases, the J end by 7 bases, with 18 bases between. Germline V CDR1 and CDR2: SGHAT, FQNNGV. This CDR3 is built from 15 residues. The CDR3 DNA is TGTGCCAGCAGAGACGCGGGGGGAACCCCTGAAAAACTGTTTTTT. It yields the protein CASRDAGGTPEKLFF.

The chain has TRBV6-6 and TRBJ1-5; 8 nucleotides line up with TRBD1. The CDR3 is 13 amino acids. V lost 6 bases and J lost 7; bases outside the gene matches: 5. The V gene's germline CDR1 is MNHNY and CDR2 SVGAGI (reference sequence). The CDR3 nucleotides read TGTGCCAGCAGGACAGGGGTTGGCCAGCCCCAGCATTTT. Translating gives CASRTGVGQPQHF.

This clone was counted only a few times. This chain connects TRBV11-2 to TRBJ1-3; 7 bases fit TRBD1. Germline CDR1 and CDR2: SGHAT and FQNNGV. V gave up 3 bases and J gave up 1 base; unmatched junction bases: 3. The CDR3 covers 15 residues. The CDR3 region has the DNA TGTGCCAGCAGCTTGTGGGGACAGTCTGGAAACACCATATATTTT. Protein: CASSLWGQSGNTIYF. Filled out from reference TRBV11-2 and TRBJ1-3, the complete variable domain reads EAGVAQSPRYKIIEKRQSVAFWCNPISGHATLYWYQQILGQGPKLLIQFQNNGVVDDSQLPKDRFSAERLKGVDSTLKIQPAKLEDSAVYLCASSLWGQSGNTIYFGEGSWLTVV.

The chain links TRBV11-2 to TRBJ2-7; possible D gene TRBD2, 6 bases. Trimming took 5 bases from V and 0 from J, leaving 14 bases between them. The germline gives CDR1 SGHAT, CDR2 FQNNGV. The CDR3 is 15 amino acids. The CDR3 here is CASSPWAGSSYEQYF. The CDR3 DNA sequence: TGTGCCAGCAGCCCTTGGGCCGGGAGCTCCTACGAGCAGTACTTC.

This clone occurred a few times. Relative to the germline gene, one junction end is altered; a read error may explain this. This rearrangement joins TRBV11-2 to TRBJ2-1; D might be TRBD2 (6 bases). This CDR3 region has 14 residues. Germline CDR1 and CDR2: SGHAT and FQNNGV. CDR3 nucleotide sequence: TGTGCCAGCAGCCTAGAGGCGGCGGGGAATGAGCAGTTCTTC. Amino acid sequence: CASSLEAAGNEQFF.

To note about this clone: The junction departs from germline at one end; a sequencing error may be responsible. This chain links TRBV4-2 with TRBJ1-1; 7 nucleotides line up with TRBD1. Germline CDR1 LGHNA, CDR2 YNFKEQ. The CDR3 totals 14 residues. The CDR3 DNA reads TGTGCCAGCAGCGAAGACAGGGCTAACACTGAAGCTTTCTTT. Encoded protein: CASSEDRANTEAFF.

The chain uses TRBV7-9 and TRBJ1-2; TRBD1 matches 7 bases. The CDR3 has 15 amino acids. Unmatched junction bases numbered 12, after V lost 5 bases and J lost 6 bases. Germline values: CDR1 SEHNR, CDR2 FQNEAQ (reference sequence). The CDR3 sequence: CASSARDSAIHGYTF. CDR3 DNA sequence: TGTGCCAGCAGCGCGAGGGACAGTGCCATTCATGGCTACACCTTC.

The chain couples TRBV15 to TRBJ2-7, with D uncertain. Germline V gene data show CDR1 as LNHNV and CDR2 as YYDKDF (reference sequence). Trimming took 0 bases from V and 1 from J, leaving 7 bases between them. This CDR3 is built from 14 residues. The CDR3 sequence is CATSREGGSYEQYF. The CDR3 DNA sequence: TGTGCCACCAGCAGAGAGGGCGGTTCCTACGAGCAGTACTTC.

This rearrangement joins TRBV28 to TRBJ1-5, with D unclear. The V end was cut by 5 bases, the J end by 4 bases, with 15 bases between. Germline CDR1 reads MDHEN; CDR2 reads SYDVKM. CDR3 length equals 15 residues. The CDR3 coding sequence is TGTGCCAGCAGTCTGGGATCGAGTAGTAATCAGCCCCAGCATTTT. Its translation: CASSLGSSSNQPQHF.

The chain links TRBV27 to TRBJ2-5, with D possibly TRBD1 on 6 matching bases. From germline, CDR1 is MNHEY and CDR2 SMNVEV (reference sequence). V gave up 3 bases and J gave up 11 bases, with 16 bases separating them. This CDR3 contains 13 residues. The CDR3 sequence is CASSLGTSPRQYF. DNA for the CDR3: TGTGCCAGCAGTTTGGGGACATCTCCAAGGCAGTACTTC.

The J gene is TRBJ2-1, the V gene TRBV9; 10 nucleotides line up with TRBD2. The CDR3 spans 16 residues. The J segment lost 6 bases and the V segment lost 2 bases, leaving 8 bases of the junction unmatched. The V gene's germline CDR1 is SGDLS and CDR2 YYNGEE. DNA for the CDR3: TGTGCCAGCAGCGTCGTAGCGGGGGGCCTCTCCAATGAGCAGTTCTTC. As protein: CASSVVAGGLSNEQFF.

The chain joins TRBV18 to TRBJ2-2; TRBD2 might be the D (5 bases). The CDR3 contains 15 residues. The V and J ends lost 3 bases and 5 bases respectively, with 13 bases between them. Germline CDR1 and CDR2: KGHSH and LQKENI. CDR3 loop: CASSPRGQFTGELFF. The CDR3 DNA reads as TGTGCCAGCTCACCGAGAGGGCAATTTACCGGGGAGCTGTTTTTT.

The genes are TRBV5-4 and TRBJ2-5; 13 bases line up with TRBD2. With 5 bases clipped from V and 5 bases from J, the junction kept 15 bases outside the gene matches. Germline V gene sequence: CDR1 SGHNT, CDR2 YYREEE (reference sequence). CDR3 length equals 18 residues. The CDR3 here is CASSSPGTSGDLRETQYF. The CDR3 DNA reads TGTGCCAGCAGTTCTCCCGGGACTAGCGGGGACCTCCGGGAGACCCAGTACTTC.

This clone has just a few counts. This rearrangement joins TRBV6-4 to TRBJ2-6; the D call may be TRBD1 or TRBD2 (6 bases each). CDR3 size: 15 residues. CDR1 and CDR2 (germline): MRHNA, SNTAGT. The ends were cut back, 2 bases at V and 4 bases at J, with 9 bases in the middle. Here the CDR3 DNA reads TGTGCCAGCAGTGACGGGGGGCTCGGGGCCAACGTCCTGACTTTC. Encoded protein: CASSDGGLGANVLTF.

V usage is TRBV27 and J usage is TRBJ1-1; D call uncertain. The CDR3 consists of 15 residues. The germline gives CDR1 MNHEY, CDR2 SMNVEV (reference sequence). V lost 4 bases to trimming and J lost 1 base, with 13 bases between them. The CDR3 here is CASSSRSGRNTEAFF. The CDR3 DNA reads as TGTGCCAGCAGTTCCCGGTCGGGGAGGAACACTGAAGCTTTCTTT.

V and J are TRBV9 and TRBJ2-1; 7 bases match TRBD2. Germline lookup yields CDR1 SGDLS and CDR2 YYNGEE. V was pared by 0 bases and J by 3 bases, with 3 bases of the junction left unmatched. The CDR3 length is 15 residues. CDR3 sequence reads: CASSVDSGVYNEQFF. CDR3 sequence (DNA): TGTGCCAGCAGCGTAGACAGCGGGGTCTACAATGAGCAGTTCTTC. Full variable domain (rest looked up from reference TRBV9 and TRBJ2-1): DSGVTQTPKHLITATGQRVTLRCSPRSGDLSVYWYQQSLDQGLQFLIQYYNGEERAKGNILERFSAQQFPDLHSELNLSSLELGDSALYFCASSVDSGVYNEQFFGPGTRLTVL.

V and J are TRBV6-5 and TRBJ2-7, with a tentative D call TRBD2 (7 bases). From germline, CDR1 is MNHEY and CDR2 SVGAGI. The V end lost 9 bases, the J end lost 2 bases, and 14 bases lay between the germline ends. The CDR3 covers 13 residues. In nucleotides, the CDR3 is TGTGCCAGGCGGGGGCCCCGAACCTACGAGCAGTACTTC. Its protein is CARRGPRTYEQYF.

This clone was found a few times. The rearrangement joins TRBV28 to TRBJ1-2; 8 bases are shared with TRBD1. CDR3 size: 14 residues. Germline V gene data show CDR1 as MDHEN and CDR2 as SYDVKM. V shed 5 bases, J shed 4 bases, and the junction held 6 bases outside the gene matches. CDR3 residues: CASSLQTGVYGYTF. CDR3 DNA sequence: TGTGCCAGCAGTCTTCAGACAGGGGTCTATGGCTACACCTTC.

The chain carries TRBV4-3 and TRBJ2-3, with 7 bases identical to TRBD1. Germline values: CDR1 LGHNA, CDR2 YSLEER. The ends lost 1 base at V and 3 bases at J; junction bases unmatched: 10. This CDR3 contains 17 residues. The CDR3 nucleotides read TGCGCCAGCAGCCAAGTATTCGACAGGGTATCGACAGATACGCAGTATTTT. This gives the protein CASSQVFDRVSTDTQYF.

This chain connects TRBV9 to TRBJ2-3; TRBD2 aligns across 7 bases. The CDR3 totals 16 residues. With 1 base clipped from V and 1 base from J, the junction kept 6 bases outside the gene matches. CDR1 and CDR2 (germline): SGDLS, YYNGEE. For the CDR3, the DNA is TGTGCCAGCAGCGTAAGCGGGACCGGGGGCACAGATACGCAGTATTTT. It specifies CASSVSGTGGTDTQYF.

The chain combines TRBV7-8 with TRBJ1-2; 12 bases match TRBD1. V trimming: 0 bases; J trimming: 6 bases; junction bases outside the gene matches: 2. The germline CDR1 and CDR2 sequences are SGHVS and FQNEAQ. The CDR3 extends over 15 amino acids. This chain's CDR3 is CASSLAGTGGHGYTF. The CDR3, as DNA: TGTGCCAGCAGCTTAGCGGGGACAGGGGGCCATGGCTACACCTTC.

This sequence joins TRBV7-9 and TRBJ2-7; perhaps TRBD1 as D (6 bases). The CDR3 is 17 residues long. Between the trimmed V and J ends, which lost 0 bases and 4 bases, there was a span of 19 bases. The germline CDR1 and CDR2 sequences are SEHNR and FQNEAQ (reference sequence). The CDR3 loop reads CASSLAETGSWAYEQYF. The CDR3 DNA is TGTGCCAGCAGCTTAGCAGAAACAGGGTCATGGGCTTACGAGCAGTACTTC.

This chain joins TRBV7-2 and TRBJ1-1, with 8 positions matching TRBD1. The germline CDR1 and CDR2 sequences are SGHTA and FQGNSA. The CDR3 consists of 13 residues. The J segment lost 4 bases and the V segment lost 6 bases, leaving 4 bases of the junction unmatched. CDR3 coding DNA: TGTGCCAGCAGAGGACAGGGAGTCACTGAAGCTTTCTTT. Translating gives CASRGQGVTEAFF.

This clone occurred a few times. J is TRBJ2-5 and V is TRBV7-9, with TRBD1 matching over 8 bases. Germline V gene sequence: CDR1 SEHNR, CDR2 FQNEAQ (reference sequence). The junction had 1 base not matched to a gene; V was cut back by 1 base and J by 3 bases. CDR3 length: 14 residues. The CDR3 region has the DNA TGTGCCAGCAGCTTAGGGACAGGGAAAGAGACCCAGTACTTC. Amino acids: CASSLGTGKETQYF. The full variable domain, with the rest looked up from reference TRBV7-9 and TRBJ2-5, is DTGVSQNPRHKITKRGQNVTFRCDPISEHNRLYWYRQTLGQGPEFLTYFQNEAQLEKSRLLSDRFSAERPKGSFSTLEIQRTEQGDSAMYLCASSLGTGKETQYFGPGTRLLVL.

The chain employs TRBV11-2 and TRBJ1-2, with D perhaps matching TRBD1 (5 bases). Germline V gene data show CDR1 as SGHAT and CDR2 as FQNNGV. The CDR3 contains 14 residues. Deletions cut 5 bases from V and 4 bases from J, with 14 bases between. The CDR3 DNA is TGTGCCAGCAGCCCAACCGCGGGGGGCTATGGCTACACCTTC. Its translation is CASSPTAGGYGYTF.

The chain employs TRBV4-1 and TRBJ1-5, with D uncertain. Per the germline V gene, CDR1 is MGHRA and CDR2 is YSYEKL. With 6 bases removed from V and 15 bases from J, the gap between germline ends came to 18 bases. The CDR3 length is 12 residues. The CDR3: CASSNKRVSRHF. CDR3 nucleotide sequence: TGCGCCAGCAGTAACAAACGGGTCTCCAGGCATTTT.